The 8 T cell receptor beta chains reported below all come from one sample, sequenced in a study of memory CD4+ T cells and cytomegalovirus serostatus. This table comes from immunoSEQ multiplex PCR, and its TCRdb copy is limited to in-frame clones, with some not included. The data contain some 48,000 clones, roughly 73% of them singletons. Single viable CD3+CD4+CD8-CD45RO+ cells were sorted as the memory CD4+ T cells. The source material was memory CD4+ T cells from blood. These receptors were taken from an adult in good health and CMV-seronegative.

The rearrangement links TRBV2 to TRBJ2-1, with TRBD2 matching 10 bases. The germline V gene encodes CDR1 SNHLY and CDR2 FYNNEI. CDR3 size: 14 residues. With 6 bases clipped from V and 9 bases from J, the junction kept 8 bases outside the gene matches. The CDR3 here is CASSENLAGAEQFF. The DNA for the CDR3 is TGTGCCAGCAGCGAAAATCTAGCGGGAGCTGAGCAGTTCTTC.

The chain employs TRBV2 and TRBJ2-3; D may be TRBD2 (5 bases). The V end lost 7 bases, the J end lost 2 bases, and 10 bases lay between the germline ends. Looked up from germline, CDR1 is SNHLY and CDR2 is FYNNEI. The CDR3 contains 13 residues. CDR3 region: CASNPGDTDTQYF. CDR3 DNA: TGTGCCAGCAACCCCGGGGACACAGATACGCAGTATTTT.

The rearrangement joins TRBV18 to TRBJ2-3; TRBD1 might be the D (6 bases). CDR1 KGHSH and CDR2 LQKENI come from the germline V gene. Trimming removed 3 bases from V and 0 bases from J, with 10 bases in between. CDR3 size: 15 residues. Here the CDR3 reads CASSPGTGSTDTQYF. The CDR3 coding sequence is TGTGCCAGCTCACCCGGAACAGGGAGCACAGATACGCAGTATTTT.

The CDR3 DNA is TGCGCCAGCAGCCAATTGGATCTAGGCCTCACCGGGGAGCTGTTTTTT. Translating gives CASSQLDLGLTGELFF. The rearrangement joins TRBV4-1 to TRBJ2-2; D gene ambiguous. The CDR3 contains 16 residues. The V gene's germline CDR1 is MGHRA and CDR2 YSYEKL. Trimming shortened V by 2 bases and J by 4 bases, and 14 bases separated the two germline ends.

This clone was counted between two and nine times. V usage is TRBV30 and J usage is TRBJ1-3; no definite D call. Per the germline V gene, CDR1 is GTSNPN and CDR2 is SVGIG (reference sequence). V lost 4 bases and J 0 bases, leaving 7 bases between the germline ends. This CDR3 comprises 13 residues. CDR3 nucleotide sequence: TGTGCCTGGATCCTAACCTCTGGAAACACCATATATTTT. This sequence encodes CAWILTSGNTIYF.

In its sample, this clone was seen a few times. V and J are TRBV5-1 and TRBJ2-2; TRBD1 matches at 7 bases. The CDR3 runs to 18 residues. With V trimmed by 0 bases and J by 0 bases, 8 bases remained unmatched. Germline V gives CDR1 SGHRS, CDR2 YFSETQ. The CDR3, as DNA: TGCGCCAGCAGCTTGGCCTTTAAGGGGGCAGCGAACACCGGGGAGCTGTTTTTT. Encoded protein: CASSLAFKGAANTGELFF.

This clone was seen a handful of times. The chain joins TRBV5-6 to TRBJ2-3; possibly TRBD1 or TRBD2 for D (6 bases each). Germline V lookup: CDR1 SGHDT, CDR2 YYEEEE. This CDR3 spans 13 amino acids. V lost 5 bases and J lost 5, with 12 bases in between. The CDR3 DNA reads TGTGCCAGCAGGGAGGGGGGCCGAGATACGCAGTATTTT. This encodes CASREGGRDTQYF.

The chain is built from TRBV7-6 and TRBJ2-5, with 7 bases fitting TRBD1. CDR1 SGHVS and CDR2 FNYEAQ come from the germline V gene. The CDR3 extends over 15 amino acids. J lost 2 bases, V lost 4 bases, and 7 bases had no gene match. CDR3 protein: CASSSARQGQETQYF. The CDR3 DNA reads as TGTGCCAGCAGCTCGGCGAGACAGGGACAAGAGACCCAGTACTTC.